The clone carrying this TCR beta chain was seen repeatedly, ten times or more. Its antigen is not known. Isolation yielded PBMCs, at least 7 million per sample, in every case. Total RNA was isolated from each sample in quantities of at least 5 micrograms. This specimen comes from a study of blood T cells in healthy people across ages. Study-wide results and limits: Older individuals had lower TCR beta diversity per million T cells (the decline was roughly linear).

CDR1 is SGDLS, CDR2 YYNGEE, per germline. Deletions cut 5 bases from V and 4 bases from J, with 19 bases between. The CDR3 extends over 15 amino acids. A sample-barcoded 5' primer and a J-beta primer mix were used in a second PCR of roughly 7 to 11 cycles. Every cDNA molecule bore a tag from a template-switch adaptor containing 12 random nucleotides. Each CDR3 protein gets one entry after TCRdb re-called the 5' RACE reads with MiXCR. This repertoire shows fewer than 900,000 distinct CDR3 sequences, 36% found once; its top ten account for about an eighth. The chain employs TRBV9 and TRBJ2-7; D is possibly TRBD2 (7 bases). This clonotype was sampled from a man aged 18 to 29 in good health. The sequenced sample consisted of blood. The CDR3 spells CASSGGGDNFYEQYF. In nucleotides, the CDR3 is TGTGCCAGCAGTGGAGGGGGGGACAACTTTTACGAGCAGTACTTC.